This T cell receptor beta chain was recorded in a study of cytomegalovirus exposure and HLA in healthy donors. Donors likely had unrecorded immune exposures despite being nominally healthy when sampled. This clone has more than one count but fewer than ten. Its antigen is undetermined. Study-level points and caveats: Being productive about 90% or about 30% of the time was typical of most TCR beta V segments in an earlier analysis.

The trim removed 4 bases at V and 8 bases at J, leaving 7 bases unmatched. The germline gives CDR1 SGHRS, CDR2 YFSETQ. The CDR3 is made up of 14 amino acids. The PCR contained 60 Vbeta and 13 Jbeta primers. Clones were read by immunoSEQ multiplex PCR, and TCRdb kept only the in-frame ones, dropping some. In the table there are around 77,000 clones, around 78% of which are singletons. The source is a man aged 35-49 years in good health and CMV-seronegative. The chain joins TRBV5-1 to TRBJ1-5, with 9 nucleotides matching TRBD1. The sequencing sample was made of PBMCs. The CDR3 spells CASSPGQGAEPQHF. The CDR3 DNA reads TGCGCCAGCAGCCCGGGACAGGGTGCTGAGCCCCAGCATTTT.